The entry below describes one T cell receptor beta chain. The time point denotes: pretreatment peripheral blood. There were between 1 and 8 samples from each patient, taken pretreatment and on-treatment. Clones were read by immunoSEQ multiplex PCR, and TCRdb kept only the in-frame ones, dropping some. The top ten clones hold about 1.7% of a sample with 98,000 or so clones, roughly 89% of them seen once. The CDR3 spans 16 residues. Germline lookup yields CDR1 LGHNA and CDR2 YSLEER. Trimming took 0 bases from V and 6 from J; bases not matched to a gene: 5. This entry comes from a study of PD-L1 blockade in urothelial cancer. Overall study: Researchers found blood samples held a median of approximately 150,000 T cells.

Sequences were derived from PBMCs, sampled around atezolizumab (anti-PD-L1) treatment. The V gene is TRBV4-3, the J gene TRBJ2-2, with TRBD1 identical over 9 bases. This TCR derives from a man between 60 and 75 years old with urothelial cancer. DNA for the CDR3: TGCGCCAGCAGCCAAGATGGACAGGGGTGGTCCGGGGAGCTGTTTTTT. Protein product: CASSQDGQGWSGELFF.